The 29 T cell receptor beta chains below all came from one sample that was sequenced in a study of T-cell memory formation after mild COVID-19. Via MiXCR, TCRdb re-called the 5' RACE reads, giving one row per CDR3 protein. The data contain roughly 100,000 distinct CDR3 sequences, more than 15% of them singletons. Sequencing was performed on PBMCs or a T cell subset sorted from them (not recorded which). These receptor sequences come from an adult woman who had mild COVID-19 (a few samples of this study predate the infection). Cell type and time point are not known.

This rearrangement joins TRBV29-1 to TRBJ2-1; TRBD1 matches 9 bases. Germline CDR1 SQVTM, CDR2 ANQGSEA. The CDR3 spans 17 residues. Trimming removed 3 bases from V and 5 bases from J; junction bases left unmatched: 14. The DNA of the CDR3 is TGCAGCGTTGAGGATGCTACCGGGACAGGGATACACAATGAGCAGTTCTTC. Translated: CSVEDATGTGIHNEQFF.

The genes are TRBV6-5 and TRBJ1-1; unclear D gene. The CDR3 is 12 residues long. Germline CDR1 and CDR2: MNHEY and SVGAGI. The germline V and J ends were trimmed by 5 bases and 5 bases, with 9 bases remaining between them. The CDR3 sequence is CASSLIGTEAFF. DNA for the CDR3: TGTGCCAGCAGTCTTATTGGGACTGAAGCTTTCTTT.

This clonotype has a handful of counts. The chain employs TRBV13 and TRBJ2-1; 8 positions match TRBD2. Germline V gene data show CDR1 as PRHDT and CDR2 as FYEKMQ (reference sequence). The CDR3 runs 17 residues. The ends lost 5 bases at V and 9 bases at J; junction bases unmatched: 18. The CDR3 loop is CASSQLSVAGGPGEQFF. The CDR3 region has the DNA TGTGCCAGCAGCCAGTTAAGTGTCGCGGGAGGCCCAGGTGAGCAGTTCTTC.

V usage is TRBV2 and J usage is TRBJ1-1, with 7 bases aligning to TRBD1. J lost 7 bases, V lost 6 bases, and 11 bases had no gene match. The CDR3 is 14 amino acids. Looked up from germline, CDR1 is SNHLY and CDR2 is FYNNEI. DNA of the CDR3: TGTGCCAGCAGGGGGGACAGCTCCAGACTTGAAGCTTTCTTT. It yields the protein CASRGDSSRLEAFF.

This clonotype was counted only a few times. The genes are TRBV24-1 and TRBJ1-5; 7 positions agree with TRBD1. CDR1 is KGHDR, CDR2 SFDVKD, per germline. Germline trimming cut 5 bases from V and 3 bases from J; bases unmatched to any gene: 9. The CDR3 loop spans 16 amino acids. CDR3 sequence: CATSGAGQPYNQPQHF. DNA for the CDR3: TGTGCCACCAGTGGTGCGGGACAGCCTTACAATCAGCCCCAGCATTTT.

The chain combines TRBV5-1 with TRBJ2-2; D is possibly TRBD2 (6 bases). With 6 bases removed from V and 1 base from J, the gap between germline ends came to 7 bases. Germline values: CDR1 SGHRS, CDR2 YFSETQ. The CDR3 runs to 13 residues. CDR3 residues: CASNGGNTGELFF. The CDR3, as DNA: TGCGCCAGCAACGGGGGGAACACCGGGGAGCTGTTTTTT.

In this sample, this clonotype turned up many times. The rearrangement joins TRBV7-6 to TRBJ2-7; TRBD2 matches 8 bases. There are 14 residues in the CDR3. V was pared by 2 bases and J by 0 bases, with 0 bases of the junction left unmatched. Germline lookup yields CDR1 SGHVS and CDR2 FNYEAQ. Written as DNA, the CDR3 is TGTGCCAGCAGCTTAAGCGGGGGCTCCTACGAGCAGTACTTC. Translated, it gives CASSLSGGSYEQYF. Based on the CDR3 plus reference TRBV7-6 and TRBJ2-7, the full variable domain is GAGVSQSPRYKVTKRGQDVALRCDPISGHVSLYWYRQALGQGPEFLTYFNYEAQQDKSGLPNDRFSAERPEGSISTLTIQRTEQRDSAMYRCASSLSGGSYEQYFGPGTRLTVT.

This clonotype came up a few times. This chain joins TRBV7-2 and TRBJ2-7, with D perhaps matching TRBD1 or TRBD2 (6 bases each). Trimming left V 1 base short and J 0 bases short, with 10 bases between. The germline V gene has CDR1 SGHTA and CDR2 FQGNSA. This CDR3 has 15 amino acids. The DNA for the CDR3 is TGTGCCAGCAGCTTAGGGGGGGCTACCTCCTACGAGCAGTACTTC. This translates into CASSLGGATSYEQYF. Filled out from reference TRBV7-2 and TRBJ2-7, the complete variable domain reads GAGVSQSPSNKVTEKGKDVELRCDPISGHTALYWYRQSLGQGLEFLIYFQGNSAPDKSGLPSDRFSAERTGGSVSTLTIQRTQQEDSAVYLCASSLGGATSYEQYFGPGTRLTVT.

The V gene is TRBV12-3 or TRBV12-4, the J gene TRBJ2-7, with D perhaps TRBD2 (6 bases). With 6 bases removed from V and 2 bases from J, the gap between germline ends came to 11 bases. This CDR3 is 13 amino acids long. As DNA, the CDR3 is TGTGCCAGCAGGCGCGGGGAGCCCTACGAGCAGTACTTC. Translation gives CASRRGEPYEQYF.

CDR3 loop: CASSQEVGASLGYTF. The CDR3 nucleotides are TGCGCCAGCAGCCAAGAGGTAGGGGCATCTCTTGGCTACACCTTC. The chain links TRBV4-1 to TRBJ1-2; D possibly corresponds to TRBD1 (5 bases). In germline, CDR1 is MGHRA, CDR2 YSYEKL. The ends were cut back, 0 bases at V and 7 bases at J, with 15 bases in the middle. This CDR3 region has 15 residues.

This clonotype was counted a few times. The chain links TRBV7-9 to TRBJ1-4; D unclear. The CDR3 extends over 16 amino acids. Germline V gives CDR1 SEHNR, CDR2 FQNEAQ (reference sequence). V lost 4 bases to trimming and J lost 7 bases, with 19 bases between them. This CDR3 is CASSSRDKALGEKLFF. The CDR3 DNA sequence: TGTGCCAGCAGCTCCCGTGACAAGGCTCTGGGTGAAAAACTGTTTTTT.

V and J are TRBV24-1 and TRBJ2-1, with 9 positions matching TRBD1. The CDR3 extends over 17 amino acids. Germline CDR1 and CDR2: KGHDR and SFDVKD. With V trimmed by 2 bases and J by 3 bases, 7 bases remained unmatched. CDR3 nucleotides: TGTGCCACCAGTGATTCGGGCACGGACAGGGGCTACAATGAGCAGTTCTTC. Its translation is CATSDSGTDRGYNEQFF.

This clonotype has more than one count but fewer than ten. V and J are TRBV12-3 or TRBV12-4 and TRBJ2-1; D gene uncertain. This CDR3 is built from 13 residues. The V gene lost 5 bases and the J gene lost 8 bases, with 13 bases spanning the gap. CDR3: CASSILLDHEQFF. The CDR3 coding sequence is TGTGCCAGCAGTATCCTCCTGGACCATGAGCAGTTCTTC.

This clonotype has only a few counts. The J gene is TRBJ1-1, the V gene TRBV29-1; a possible D gene is TRBD1 (6 bases). The CDR3 has 13 amino acids. The germline V gene encodes CDR1 SQVTM and CDR2 ANQGSEA. V was clipped by 3 bases and J by 6 bases, with 14 bases between them. The CDR3 sequence: CSVDAGAQSEAFF. CDR3 in DNA: TGCAGCGTTGATGCAGGGGCACAATCTGAAGCTTTCTTT.

This clonotype occurred a few times. The chain has TRBV25-1 and TRBJ1-2; 7 bases map to TRBD1. This CDR3 spans 11 amino acids. Germline CDR1 and CDR2: MGHDK and SYGVNS. V lost 9 bases, J lost 6 bases, and 4 bases stayed unmatched. The CDR3 region has the DNA TGTGCCAGTACCGGGACAGATGGCTACACCTTC. This translates into CASTGTDGYTF.

The sample holds a few counts of this clonotype. The chain is built from TRBV29-1 and TRBJ2-1; 9 nucleotides line up with TRBD1. Germline V CDR1 and CDR2: SQVTM, ANQGSEA. The ends lost 5 bases at V and 3 bases at J; junction bases unmatched: 8. CDR3 length equals 15 residues. As DNA, the CDR3 is TGCAGCGTTTCCGGGACAGGGATGTTCTACAATGAGCAGTTCTTC. Its protein product is CSVSGTGMFYNEQFF.

The chain employs TRBV7-3 and TRBJ2-1; 7 nucleotides match TRBD2. Trimming at V came to 5 bases and at J to 0 bases, leaving 10 bases not matched to a gene. CDR1 and CDR2 (germline): SGHTA, FQGTGA. The CDR3 length is 17 residues. The CDR3 DNA is TGTGCCAGCAGCCTACTAGCGTCCGAATACTCCTACAATGAGCAGTTCTTC. Its translation: CASSLLASEYSYNEQFF.

The chain links TRBV7-2 to TRBJ2-7; TRBD1 matches at 12 bases. V lost 5 bases and J lost 5; bases outside the gene matches: 7. The CDR3 loop spans 15 amino acids. Germline values: CDR1 SGHTA, CDR2 FQGNSA. CDR3 region: CASSTGTGGFDEQYF. CDR3 nucleotides: TGTGCCAGCAGCACAGGGACAGGGGGCTTCGACGAGCAGTACTTC. The entire variable domain, with the rest obtained from reference TRBV7-2 and TRBJ2-7, is as follows: GAGVSQSPSNKVTEKGKDVELRCDPISGHTALYWYRQSLGQGLEFLIYFQGNSAPDKSGLPSDRFSAERTGGSVSTLTIQRTQQEDSAVYLCASSTGTGGFDEQYFGPGTRLTVT.

This clonotype was found a few times. The rearrangement links TRBV6-6 to TRBJ2-6, with D tentatively TRBD1 (5 bases). Germline V gene sequence: CDR1 MNHNY, CDR2 SVGAGI (reference sequence). The CDR3 length is 19 residues. Trimming removed 4 bases from V and 2 bases from J, with 21 bases in between. The CDR3 bases are TGTGCCAGCAGTTCCCCAGAGACAGAAATCTTCCCTGGGGCCAACGTCCTGACTTTC. Protein: CASSSPETEIFPGANVLTF.

This clonotype was counted a few times. The rearrangement uses TRBV11-2 and TRBJ2-7; 10 nucleotides match TRBD1. Germline V gene lookup returns CDR1 SGHAT and CDR2 FQNNGV. V shed 0 bases and J 6 bases; nucleotides not matched to a gene: 11. The length of the CDR3 is 17 residues. The DNA of the CDR3 is TGTGCCAGCAGCTTAGAGGGGCCGGGGACAGGGGCGGGCGAGCAGTACTTC. Protein product: CASSLEGPGTGAGEQYF.

The J gene is TRBJ2-5, the V gene TRBV3-1, with D uncertain. The CDR3 is made up of 15 amino acids. The V gene's germline CDR1 is LGHDT and CDR2 YNNKEL (reference sequence). Trimming shortened V by 0 bases and J by 1 base, and 9 bases separated the two germline ends. CDR3 residues: CASSQDQSSQETQYF. The DNA of the CDR3 is TGTGCCAGCAGCCAAGACCAGTCCAGCCAAGAGACCCAGTACTTC.

This clonotype was seen at least ten times. The chain employs TRBV6-6 and TRBJ1-2, with D tentatively TRBD1 (5 bases). The CDR3 runs 15 residues. Deletions cut 0 bases from V and 6 bases from J, with 14 bases between. Germline CDR1 and CDR2: MNHNY and SVGAGI (reference sequence). CDR3 protein: CASSYSTEGGNGYTF. Written as DNA, the CDR3 is TGTGCCAGCAGTTACTCGACAGAGGGAGGAAATGGCTACACCTTC.

This clonotype was seen more than once but under ten times. V is TRBV10-3 and J is TRBJ1-5, with D hard to call. The V end lost 2 bases, the J end lost 3 bases, and 17 bases lay between the germline ends. The CDR3 is made up of 17 amino acids. Germline values: CDR1 ENHRY, CDR2 SYGVKD. CDR3: CAISEALFGSTNQPQHF. In nucleotides, the CDR3 is TGTGCCATCAGTGAGGCCCTGTTCGGGAGTACCAATCAGCCCCAGCATTTT.

This clonotype was observed once. The chain joins TRBV7-6 to TRBJ2-1; the D is unclear. Germline V gives CDR1 SGHVS, CDR2 FNYEAQ. Trimming took 1 base from V and 3 from J, leaving 13 bases between them. The CDR3 covers 16 residues. In DNA form, the CDR3 reads TGTGCCAGCAGCTTAGGGTTGAGAAGTCGCTACAATGAGCAGTTCTTC. Its protein is CASSLGLRSRYNEQFF.

CDR3 loop: CASRGQWDTEAFF. The CDR3 nucleotides read TGTGCCAGCAGAGGACAGTGGGATACTGAAGCTTTCTTT. This chain joins TRBV11-2 and TRBJ1-1, with D possibly matching TRBD1 (6 bases). V was pared by 6 bases and J by 5 bases, with 13 bases between. There are 13 residues in the CDR3. CDR1 SGHAT and CDR2 FQNNGV come from the germline V gene.

This clonotype has just a few counts. The V call is TRBV5-1, the J call TRBJ2-5; 8 bases fit TRBD1. There are 16 residues in the CDR3. CDR1 and CDR2 from the germline V gene are SGHRS and YFSETQ. J lost 4 bases, V lost 0 bases, and 8 bases had no gene match. CDR3 DNA: TGCGCCAGCAGCTTGGAGCAGGGGGCTTGGGGAGAGACCCAGTACTTC. It is translated as CASSLEQGAWGETQYF.

The CDR3 spells CASSQDRDRIRRRDEAFF. Here the CDR3 DNA reads TGTGCCAGCAGCCAAGACCGGGACAGGATCCGAAGGCGGGATGAAGCTTTCTTT. The rearrangement links TRBV3-1 to TRBJ1-1; 8 bases are shared with TRBD1. Looked up from germline, CDR1 is LGHDT and CDR2 is YNNKEL (reference sequence). J lost 7 bases, V lost 0 bases, and 16 bases had no gene match. The CDR3 is 18 amino acids.

A few counts support this clonotype. In DNA, the CDR3 is TGTGCCAGCAGTTTATCGTATGGGGCCAACGTCCTGACTTTC. Protein sequence: CASSLSYGANVLTF. V gene TRBV27 combines with J gene TRBJ2-6; D gene uncertain. Deletions cut 0 bases from V and 3 bases from J, with 3 bases between. The V gene's germline CDR1 is MNHEY and CDR2 SMNVEV (reference sequence). The length of the CDR3 is 14 residues.

The table lists this clonotype with a few counts. The J gene is TRBJ2-7, the V gene TRBV12-3 or TRBV12-4; 8 bases agree with TRBD1. The CDR3 is 13 residues long. J was trimmed by 5 bases and V by 6 bases; bases with no gene match: 6. CDR3 amino acids: CASSPGTGHEQYF. The CDR3 DNA sequence: TGTGCCAGCAGCCCAGGGACAGGCCACGAGCAGTACTTC.